This T cell receptor beta chain was identified during a study of response to subunit inactivated influenza vaccine. TCRdb re-called the RT-PCR reads through MiXCR, storing one row per CDR3 protein. The sample yields about 570,000 distinct CDR3 sequences, 10% to 12% seen once. The CDR3 runs to 12 residues. The germline gives CDR1 MNHEY, CDR2 SMNVEV (reference sequence). The V end was cut by 5 bases, the J end by 5 bases, with 10 bases between. This clonotype was seen at least ten times. The sample was also linked to a second study, of T cells expressing NK-cell markers. Per that paper: UMI-tagged 5'RACE template switching yielded the TCR beta cDNA. Seropositivity for HCMV was found in seven of the eight sequenced donors, with one seronegative. Sorting was restricted to alpha-beta TCR T cells by an anti-gamma-delta TCR antibody in several experiments.

The receptor's source is a man aged 45-65 years who received an inactivated influenza vaccine. The chain is built from TRBV27 and TRBJ2-7; D call uncertain. Here the sequenced sample was PBMCs from blood, taken on the day of vaccination. In DNA, the CDR3 is TGTGCCAGCAGTCCCCGACGGGACGAGCAGTACTTC. It translates to CASSPRRDEQYF.